The 7 T cell receptor beta chains below were found in one sample sequenced in a study of blood T cells in healthy people across ages. A second PCR, run for roughly 7 to 12 cycles, used a sample-barcoded 5' primer plus a J-beta primer mix. Via MiXCR, TCRdb re-called the 5' RACE reads, giving one row per CDR3 protein. The sample has approximately 760,000 distinct CDR3 sequences; approximately 25% are singletons. These data were likewise used in another study, on T cells of mothers and their children.

The sequenced sample was blood. The receptors originated from a boy under 18 in good health.

The J gene is TRBJ2-5, the V gene TRBV29-1, with 11 bases fitting TRBD2. Looked up from germline, CDR1 is SQVTM and CDR2 is ANQGSEA. This CDR3 has 16 amino acids. The trim removed 3 bases at V and 0 bases at J, leaving 6 bases unmatched. DNA of the CDR3: TGCAGCGTTGATGACCTAGCGGGAGGCAACCAAGAGACCCAGTACTTC. Translation: CSVDDLAGGNQETQYF.

CDR3 nucleotides: TGTGCCAGCAGTTACTCTGGAGGAGTCGAGCAGTACTTC. This gives the protein CASSYSGGVEQYF. This chain uses TRBV6-5 with TRBJ2-7; the D gene is possibly TRBD2 (5 bases). Germline lookup yields CDR1 MNHEY and CDR2 SVGAGI. The V gene lost 0 bases and the J gene lost 6 bases, with 9 bases spanning the gap. The CDR3 has 13 residues.

This clonotype was counted between two and nine times. V and J are TRBV28 and TRBJ1-2; D uncertain. V was trimmed by 1 base and J by 5 bases, leaving 8 bases between them. Germline values: CDR1 MDHEN, CDR2 SYDVKM. This CDR3 contains 13 residues. The CDR3 region has the DNA TGTGCCAGCAGTTTATTGAGCGGATATGGCTACACCTTC. It yields the protein CASSLLSGYGYTF.

The gene calls are TRBV2 and TRBJ1-1; 7 nucleotides agree with TRBD1. The V gene's germline CDR1 is SNHLY and CDR2 FYNNEI. J lost 1 base, V lost 8 bases, and 1 base had no gene match. The CDR3 contains 12 residues. CDR3 in DNA: TGTGCCAGCGGGACAGCGAACACTGAAGCTTTCTTT. This translates into CASGTANTEAFF.

This clonotype was seen only a few times. V usage is TRBV19 and J usage is TRBJ2-7; 9 bases line up with TRBD2. The CDR3 is 13 amino acids. Germline loops: CDR1 LNHDA, CDR2 SQIVND (reference sequence). The junction had 2 bases not matched to a gene; V was cut back by 4 bases and J by 4 bases. DNA for the CDR3: TGTGCCAGTAGTAGTGCGGGAGGGTACGAGCAGTACTTC. Its translation is CASSSAGGYEQYF.

This clonotype turned up a few times. The rearrangement uses TRBV3-1 and TRBJ2-1, with TRBD2 matching 13 bases. V shed 0 bases, J shed 8 bases, and the junction held 7 bases outside the gene matches. Germline loops: CDR1 LGHDT, CDR2 YNNKEL (reference sequence). The length of the CDR3 is 17 residues. CDR3 DNA sequence: TGTGCCAGCAGCCAAGACGGACTAGCGGGAGCCTTAGATGAGCAGTTCTTC. This translates into CASSQDGLAGALDEQFF.

This clonotype was observed a few times. A much larger clone differs by one base, so this may be a read error. The rearrangement joins TRBV11-3 to TRBJ2-5; D is unclear. The better agreement between TRBJ2-1 and the DNA end casts doubt on the J call. The CDR3 loop spans 13 amino acids. The V gene's germline CDR1 is SGHNT and CDR2 YENEEA. CDR3 protein: CASSLTPGNEQFF. The CDR3 bases are TGTGCCAGCAGCTTAACCCCGGGCAATGAGCAGTTCTTC.